What follows describes a single TCR beta chain. The data originate from a study of control samples from healthy donors and cancer patients. TCRdb keeps only in-frame clones here, not all; method: immunoSEQ multiplex PCR. The table has 60,000 to 75,000 clones, roughly 87% seen once. The TCR comes from a man aged 55 to 70 with colorectal cancer. Sequences were obtained from PBMCs.

CDR3: CASTRNSQGDTEAFF. The CDR3 DNA sequence: TGTGCCAGCACCCGAAACTCGCAGGGTGACACTGAAGCTTTCTTT. This chain joins TRBV6-5 and TRBJ1-1; TRBD1 is a possible D gene (5 bases). This CDR3 has 15 residues. CDR1 is MNHEY and CDR2 is SVGAGI in the germline V gene. The V and J ends lost 7 bases and 3 bases respectively, with 18 bases between them.